Listed below are T cell receptor beta chains from one sample, sequenced in a study of blood T cells in healthy people across ages. TCRdb independently ran MiXCR on the 5' RACE reads; one entry per CDR3 protein. Found here are 540,000 or so distinct CDR3 sequences, 25% to 30% of them singletons; the top ten hold around 20%. Source material: blood. These receptors were collected from a woman aged 70-85 years in good health. CDR3s include the opening cysteine and the closing phenylalanine or tryptophan. The D gene is left open where the match is weak. Rows may omit the clone size; those that give it use once, few, many or a size class.

TRBV6-4	.	TRBJ2-6	.	CASSDKRSLEALKAGANVLTF	TGTGCCAGCAGTGACAAGAGGTCGCTGGAGGCTCTAAAAGCAGGGGCCAACGTCCTGACTTTC
TRBV6-1	few	TRBJ2-2	TRBD1	CASSPPTGSLFINTGELFF	TGTGCCAGCAGCCCCCCGACAGGGTCCCTCTTTATTAACACCGGGGAGCTGTTTTTT
TRBV2	.	TRBJ2-1	TRBD2	CASSPMGTSGRNEQFF	TGTGCCAGCAGTCCAATGGGGACTAGCGGACGGAATGAGCAGTTCTTC
TRBV21-1	.	TRBJ1-4	.	CASRRGEAAEKLFF	TGTGCCAGCAGAAGAGGAGAGGCAGCTGAAAAACTGTTTTTT
TRBV6-2/TRBV6-3	few	TRBJ2-5	TRBD1	CAGNQTPGQGTQTQYF	TGTGCCGGCAACCAAACCCCGGGACAGGGAACTCAGACCCAGTACTTC
TRBV28	.	TRBJ2-7	TRBD1	CASSSGQDLGEQYF	TGTGCCAGCAGTTCGGGACAGGACCTGGGCGAGCAGTACTTC
TRBV25-1	.	TRBJ1-6	TRBD1	CASAPGGQGGSPLHF	TGTGCCAGCGCCCCCGGGGGACAGGGGGGTTCACCCCTCCACTTT
TRBV6-1	.	TRBJ2-6	.	CASSEAPGGFFSGANVLTF	TGTGCCAGCAGTGAAGCGCCCGGGGGCTTTTTCTCTGGGGCCAACGTCCTGACTTTC
TRBV20-1	.	TRBJ1-3	.	CSARGHPSGNTIYF	TGCAGTGCTAGGGGACATCCTTCTGGAAACACCATATATTTT
TRBV12-3/TRBV12-4	.	TRBJ2-5	TRBD2	CASSFFGGGGQETQYF	TGTGCCAGCAGTTTCTTCGGAGGCGGGGGCCAAGAGACCCAGTACTTC
TRBV7-2	.	TRBJ2-7	TRBD2	CASSSTSGGLTYEQYF	TGTGCCAGCAGCTCGACTAGCGGGGGACTCACCTACGAGCAGTACTTC
TRBV6-5	.	TRBJ2-5	.	CASSRSSGETQYF	TGTGCCAGCAGCCGGAGCAGTGGCGAGACCCAGTACTTC
TRBV10-2	few	TRBJ1-1	.	CASTLDGMNTEAFF	TGCGCCAGCACCCTCGACGGAATGAACACTGAAGCTTTCTTT
TRBV20-1	.	TRBJ1-1	.	CNARQPNTEAFF	TGCAATGCCCGGCAGCCGAACACTGAAGCTTTCTTT
TRBV28	.	TRBJ1-2	TRBD1	CASSLQPGQGASGYTF	TGTGCCAGCAGTTTACAACCGGGACAGGGGGCGAGTGGCTACACCTTC
TRBV12-5	.	TRBJ1-1	TRBD1	CASGLVRTGKNTEAFF	TGTGCTAGTGGTTTGGTCCGGACAGGGAAGAACACTGAAGCTTTCTTT
TRBV12-5	.	TRBJ2-1	.	CASGPGQSSYNEQFF	TGTGCTAGTGGTCCGGGGCAAAGCTCCTACAATGAGCAGTTCTTC
TRBV24-1	.	TRBJ1-1	.	CATSPGGPRTEAFF	TGTGCCACCAGTCCCGGAGGGCCGAGGACTGAAGCTTTCTTT
TRBV12-3/TRBV12-4	.	TRBJ2-1	TRBD2	CAGSLTLAGGPDNEQFF	TGTGCCGGCAGTTTAACACTAGCGGGAGGGCCCGACAATGAGCAGTTCTTC
TRBV11-2	.	TRBJ1-1	.	CASSLPDTAEAFF	TGTGCCAGCAGCCTCCCAGATACCGCTGAAGCTTTCTTT
TRBV6-2/TRBV6-3	.	TRBJ2-4	TRBD2	CASSYGTSGARTKNIQYF	TGTGCCAGCAGTTACGGGACTAGCGGGGCCCGTACCAAAAACATTCAGTACTTC
TRBV5-1	.	TRBJ2-7	.	CAGSLLGDEQYF	TGCGCCGGCAGCTTGCTAGGCGACGAGCAGTACTTC
TRBV7-9	.	TRBJ1-2	.	CASSFQGSGGYTF	TGTGCCAGCAGCTTCCAGGGGAGTGGTGGCTACACCTTC
TRBV3-1	.	TRBJ2-6	.	CASSQDLLSGANVLTF	TGTGCCAGCAGCCAAGATTTGCTTTCTGGGGCCAACGTCCTGACTTTC
TRBV6-4	.	TRBJ1-1	.	CASPGAQIEAFF	TGTGCCAGCCCCGGGGCGCAGATTGAAGCTTTCTTT
TRBV29-1	few	TRBJ2-1	.	CSIWVRGEGNEQFF	TGCAGCATTTGGGTCCGGGGAGAGGGCAATGAGCAGTTCTTC
TRBV4-3	few	TRBJ2-1	TRBD2	CASSQNIAGVYNEQFF	TGCGCCAGCAGCCAGAATATAGCGGGGGTGTACAATGAGCAGTTCTTC
TRBV6-6	.	TRBJ2-5	TRBD1	CASTFGQARQETQYF	TGTGCCAGCACCTTCGGACAGGCCCGTCAAGAGACCCAGTACTTC
TRBV5-1	.	TRBJ2-6	.	CASRQGPFSGANVLTF	TGCGCCAGCAGGCAGGGACCGTTCTCTGGGGCCAACGTCCTGACTTTC
TRBV7-2	.	TRBJ2-1	.	CASTVRPREQFF	TGTGCCAGCACCGTACGCCCACGTGAGCAGTTCTTC
TRBV11-3	.	TRBJ1-1	.	CASSLMAGENTEAFF	TGTGCCAGCAGCTTAATGGCTGGGGAGAACACTGAAGCTTTCTTT
TRBV2	few	TRBJ2-3	.	CASSDGAADTQYF	TGTGCCAGCAGTGACGGTGCAGCGGATACGCAGTATTTT
TRBV11-1	few	TRBJ2-5	.	CASSSQGSRETQYF	TGTGCCAGCAGCTCACAGGGATCTCGGGAGACCCAGTACTTC
TRBV20-1	few	TRBJ2-1	TRBD2	CSARRSSGGDEQFF	TGCAGTGCTAGAAGGTCTAGCGGGGGGGATGAGCAGTTCTTC
TRBV20-1	few	TRBJ1-1	.	CSARAQGNTEAFF	TGCAGTGCTAGGGCCCAGGGGAACACTGAAGCTTTCTTT
TRBV7-2	few	TRBJ1-5	TRBD1	CASSQQGARSNQPQHF	TGTGCCAGCAGCCAACAGGGGGCGCGGAGCAATCAGCCCCAGCATTTT
TRBV5-1	.	TRBJ2-5	.	CASSRSNIETQYF	TGCGCCAGTAGCCGGAGTAATATAGAGACCCAGTACTTC
TRBV19	.	TRBJ2-1	.	CASLNYNEQFF	TGTGCCAGTCTCAACTACAATGAGCAGTTCTTC
TRBV4-3	few	TRBJ2-1	TRBD2	CASSPLPSGGWVEQFF	TGCGCCAGCAGCCCCCTTCCTAGCGGGGGGTGGGTTGAGCAGTTCTTC
TRBV27	few	TRBJ1-2	TRBD1	CASSATGTGVVWGYTF	TGTGCCAGCAGTGCGACCGGGACAGGGGTAGTTTGGGGCTACACCTTC
TRBV20-1	.	TRBJ1-2	TRBD1	CSAGQGGNGGYTF	TGCAGTGCTGGACAGGGCGGGAATGGAGGCTACACCTTC
TRBV7-2	.	TRBJ2-6	.	CASSLDAEGNVLTF	TGTGCCAGCAGCTTAGATGCGGAGGGCAACGTCCTGACTTTC
TRBV4-3	.	TRBJ2-7	.	CALKNEQYF	TGCGCCCTTAAGAACGAGCAGTACTTC
TRBV20-1	few	TRBJ1-3	.	CSASNSPGWGNTIYF	TGCAGTGCTAGTAATTCGCCGGGGTGGGGAAACACCATATATTTT
TRBV10-3	.	TRBJ2-5	TRBD2	CAISDPLRGEETQYF	TGTGCCATCAGTGACCCTTTACGGGGGGAAGAGACCCAGTACTTC
TRBV6-2/TRBV6-3	.	TRBJ2-1	TRBD2	CATTRLAEYNEQFF	TGTGCCACCACGAGACTAGCGGAATACAATGAGCAGTTCTTC
TRBV20-1	few	TRBJ2-4	TRBD2	CSAVEYRLSGGAKNIQYF	TGCAGTGCTGTCGAATACCGCCTGAGCGGGGGGGCCAAAAACATTCAGTACTTC
TRBV20-1	.	TRBJ2-5	.	CSARKGGKETQYF	TGCAGTGCTAGGAAGGGGGGTAAAGAGACCCAGTACTTC
TRBV20-1	.	TRBJ2-2	TRBD2	CSARDRLAGGRGELFF	TGCAGTGCTAGAGATCGGCTAGCGGGGGGGAGAGGGGAGCTGTTTTTT
TRBV27	.	TRBJ1-2	.	CASSFQGSAGYTF	TGTGCCAGCAGTTTCCAGGGCTCGGCTGGCTACACCTTC
TRBV3-1	few	TRBJ1-4	.	CASSHSPLGANEKLFF	TGTGCCAGCAGCCATAGCCCCTTAGGAGCTAATGAAAAACTGTTTTTT
TRBV13	few	TRBJ2-5	TRBD2	CASSLRAGGTQETQYF	TGTGCCAGCAGTTTGCGGGCGGGGGGCACCCAAGAGACCCAGTACTTC
TRBV29-1	.	TRBJ2-5	.	CSVDRFETQYF	TGCAGCGTTGACAGATTCGAGACCCAGTACTTC
TRBV14	many	TRBJ1-5	.	CASSQGWGSNQPQHF	TGTGCCAGCAGCCAAGGATGGGGGAGCAATCAGCCCCAGCATTTT
TRBV20-1	many	TRBJ1-2	.	CSAIMGNHYGYTF	TGCAGTGCTATAATGGGAAATCACTATGGCTACACCTTC
TRBV5-1	.	TRBJ2-1	.	CASSLDRAAGYNEQFF	TGCGCCAGCAGCTTGGACAGGGCAGCGGGTTACAATGAGCAGTTCTTC
TRBV15	.	TRBJ1-5	TRBD1	CATSRDRRLQPQHF	TGTGCCACCAGCAGGGACAGGAGGCTGCAGCCCCAGCATTTT
TRBV7-9	once	TRBJ1-4	.	CASSLAVGENEKLFF	TGTGCCAGCAGCTTAGCTGTGGGGGAGAATGAAAAACTGTTTTTT